Listed here are 9 T cell receptor beta chains from one sample, sequenced in a study of T cells in Graves' hyperthyroidism and ophthalmopathy. Amplification targeted TCR beta CDR3 regions from RNA transcripts. Researchers ran a first-round RT-PCR on the TCR CDR3 using the HTBI primer set. TCRdb itself ran the multiplex PCR reads through MiXCR, one entry per CDR3 protein. The table has roughly 660,000 distinct CDR3 sequences, 17% seen once; the top ten hold about 14%. Source material: blood. Receptors originate from a man aged 45-65 years with Graves' hyperthyroidism.

The V gene is TRBV6-1, the J gene TRBJ1-5; no reliable D call. The CDR3 has 13 amino acids. Germline lookup yields CDR1 MNHNS and CDR2 SASEGT. With 10 bases removed from V and 4 bases from J, the gap between germline ends came to 14 bases. CDR3 amino acids: CATIKSGNQPQHF. In DNA form, the CDR3 reads TGTGCCACCATCAAGAGCGGGAATCAGCCCCAGCATTTT.

This chain uses TRBV5-1 with TRBJ1-4; D not resolved. Per the germline V gene, CDR1 is SGHRS and CDR2 is YFSETQ. This CDR3 has 14 residues. With 1 base removed from V and 7 bases from J, the gap between germline ends came to 11 bases. CDR3 sequence: CASSLTGVGEKLFF. As DNA, the CDR3 is TGCGCCAGCAGCTTGACCGGAGTGGGTGAAAAACTGTTTTTT.

The table lists this clonotype with many counts. V gene TRBV28 combines with J gene TRBJ1-1; TRBD1 might be the D (6 bases). Germline CDR1 MDHEN, CDR2 SYDVKM. The CDR3 loop spans 17 amino acids. Trimming pared 4 bases from V and 0 bases from J, leaving 18 bases between. In DNA form, the CDR3 reads TGTGCCAGCAGTTCCCCTCTAAACGACAGGATGAACACTGAAGCTTTCTTT. Its translation is CASSSPLNDRMNTEAFF.

This clonotype appeared a few times. V gene TRBV19 combines with J gene TRBJ2-1, with 8 bases that match TRBD2. V was clipped by 6 bases and J by 4 bases; unmatched bases: 8. CDR3 size: 15 residues. Germline CDR1 reads LNHDA; CDR2 reads SQIVND (reference sequence). The CDR3 loop reads CASRALLAAYNEQFF. The CDR3 DNA reads as TGTGCCAGTAGGGCTCTACTAGCGGCGTACAATGAGCAGTTCTTC.

This chain links TRBV9 with TRBJ2-7, with 9 bases lining up with TRBD1. V gave up 0 bases and J gave up 2 bases; unmatched junction bases: 3. Germline CDR1 is SGDLS and CDR2 is YYNGEE. The CDR3 is 15 residues long. CDR3 DNA sequence: TGTGCCAGCAGCGTAGGAGACAGGGGGACCTACGAGCAGTACTTC. Translated: CASSVGDRGTYEQYF.

V gene TRBV20-1 combines with J gene TRBJ2-7, with TRBD1 identical over 7 bases. V shed 5 bases and J 5 bases; nucleotides not matched to a gene: 12. Germline lookup yields CDR1 DFQATT and CDR2 SNEGSKA (reference sequence). The CDR3 length is 14 residues. CDR3 protein: CSAGTTGMRDEQYF. As DNA, the CDR3 is TGCAGTGCTGGGACGACAGGGATGAGGGACGAGCAGTACTTC.

This clonotype turned up a few times. The CDR3 end shows no conserved phenylalanine or tryptophan, and so a read error is likely. The chain joins TRBV18 to TRBJ2-1, with TRBD1 identical over 9 bases. Germline CDR1 and CDR2: KGHSH and LQKENI. This CDR3 contains 18 residues. Trimming removed 5 bases from V and 3 bases from J; junction bases left unmatched: 14. CDR3: CASSRDRVSSGVYNEQFS. Here the CDR3 DNA reads TGTGCCAGCTCAAGGGACAGGGTTAGTTCGGGAGTCTACAATGAGCAGTTCTCC.

The V call is TRBV6-2 or TRBV6-3, the J call TRBJ1-2, with 7 bases matching TRBD1. The CDR3 sequence is 14 residues long. CDR1 and CDR2 (germline): MNHEY, SVGEGT. The V segment lost 7 bases and the J segment 6 bases; nucleotides outside the gene matches: 11. CDR3 nucleotides: TGTGCCAGCATCCCAGACTTAGGGGGCGATGGCTACACCTTC. Amino acids: CASIPDLGGDGYTF.

This clonotype showed up many times. CDR3 residues: CASSFDTYNEQFF. CDR3 nucleotides: TGTGCCAGCAGCTTTGACACTTACAATGAGCAGTTCTTC. The chain combines TRBV5-5 with TRBJ2-1; the D is unclear. Germline lookup yields CDR1 SGHKS and CDR2 YYEKEE (reference sequence). With 2 bases removed from V and 4 bases from J, the gap between germline ends came to 7 bases. The CDR3 length is 13 residues.